One and the same sample provided the 30 T cell receptor beta chains below, sequenced in a study of T cells in pancreatic ductal adenocarcinoma. The assay was immunoSEQ multiplex PCR, and TCRdb's table has in-frame clones only and misses some. The repertoire holds over 100,000 clones, with more than 90% as singletons. The selected patients with pancreatic ductal adenocarcinoma had surgery but no neoadjuvant therapy. The sequenced material came from PBMCs. All receptors derive from a human donor with pancreatic ductal adenocarcinoma.

The V gene is TRBV4-3, the J gene TRBJ1-2; D gene uncertain. Looked up from germline, CDR1 is LGHNA and CDR2 is YSLEER. The length of the CDR3 is 14 residues. Trimming pared 2 bases from V and 1 base from J, leaving 8 bases between. In DNA form, the CDR3 reads TGCGCCAGCAGCCAAAACACATATAACTATGGCTACACCTTC. Residues: CASSQNTYNYGYTF.

The CDR3 loop reads CASSPSRLAGSYEQYF. CDR3 nucleotide sequence: TGTGCCAGCAGCCCCTCCCGGCTAGCGGGGTCCTACGAGCAGTACTTC. The chain joins TRBV7-2 to TRBJ2-7; 9 positions match TRBD2. The germline V gene has CDR1 SGHTA and CDR2 FQGNSA. There are 16 residues in the CDR3. V gave up 5 bases and J gave up 1 base; unmatched junction bases: 9. Based on the CDR3 plus reference TRBV7-2 and TRBJ2-7, the full variable domain is GAGVSQSPSNKVTEKGKDVELRCDPISGHTALYWYRQSLGQGLEFLIYFQGNSAPDKSGLPSDRFSAERTGGSVSTLTIQRTQQEDSAVYLCASSPSRLAGSYEQYFGPGTRLTVT.

The chain combines TRBV19 with TRBJ2-7; 10 positions match TRBD2. From germline, CDR1 is LNHDA and CDR2 SQIVND (reference sequence). The CDR3 is 15 amino acids. Germline trimming cut 5 bases from V and 0 bases from J; bases unmatched to any gene: 4. The CDR3 region has the DNA TGTGCCAGTAGTGTTACTAGCGGGACCTCCTACGAGCAGTACTTC. Amino acid sequence: CASSVTSGTSYEQYF.

This clone was recorded only once. V and J are TRBV7-9 and TRBJ1-1; D not resolved. The V end was cut by 1 base, the J end by 1 base, with 7 bases between. CDR1 and CDR2 from the germline V gene are SEHNR and FQNEAQ (reference sequence). The CDR3 contains 14 residues. The CDR3 region is CASSLGQSNTEAFF. The DNA for the CDR3 is TGTGCCAGCAGCTTAGGACAATCGAACACTGAAGCTTTCTTT.

The chain combines TRBV18 with TRBJ2-3; no clear D gene. V lost 2 bases and J lost 6, with 9 bases in between. Germline CDR1 reads KGHSH; CDR2 reads LQKENI. The CDR3 sequence is 13 residues long. The CDR3 coding sequence is TGTGCCAGCTCACCAGGGTCCGGGGATACGCAGTATTTT. Protein product: CASSPGSGDTQYF.

This chain connects TRBV6-1 to TRBJ2-7, with 8 positions matching TRBD1. The CDR3 is 15 amino acids. The germline V gene has CDR1 MNHNS and CDR2 SASEGT. J was trimmed by 0 bases and V by 4 bases; bases with no gene match: 5. Here the CDR3 reads CASSAQGQASYEQYF. CDR3 DNA: TGTGCCAGCAGTGCCCAGGGACAGGCCTCCTACGAGCAGTACTTC.

The CDR3 loop reads CSASGLAEQFF. The CDR3 DNA sequence: TGCAGTGCCTCCGGACTAGCCGAGCAGTTCTTC. The rearrangement joins TRBV20-1 to TRBJ2-1; 8 nucleotides line up with TRBD2. Germline-derived CDR1 and CDR2 are DFQATT and SNEGSKA (reference sequence). Trimming cost V 6 bases and J 10 bases; bases outside gene matches: 5. The CDR3 has 11 residues.

The rearrangement links TRBV7-8 to TRBJ2-6, with 10 bases matching TRBD2. The CDR3 is made up of 17 amino acids. From germline, CDR1 is SGHVS and CDR2 FQNEAQ. V dropped 3 bases and J dropped 0; count of bases not matched to a gene: 2. CDR3 DNA: TGTGCCAGCAGCTTGGCTAGCGGGGGCTCTGGGGCCAACGTCCTGACTTTC. Protein sequence: CASSLASGGSGANVLTF.

The gene calls are TRBV10-2 and TRBJ2-7; tentative D call: TRBD1 (6 bases). This CDR3 spans 12 amino acids. Germline V lookup: CDR1 WSHSY, CDR2 SAAADI. V gave up 7 bases and J gave up 3 bases, with 10 bases separating them. CDR3 amino acids: CASTTGNYEQYF. Written as DNA, the CDR3 is TGCGCCAGCACGACAGGAAACTACGAGCAGTACTTC.

The chain is built from TRBV7-2 and TRBJ2-3, with a possible D match to TRBD2 (5 bases). The CDR3 runs 16 residues. V lost 1 base to trimming and J lost 2 bases, with 13 bases between them. Germline V lookup: CDR1 SGHTA, CDR2 FQGNSA. The chain's CDR3 is CASSLVDWRNTDTQYF. The CDR3 DNA reads TGTGCCAGCAGCTTAGTGGACTGGCGGAACACAGATACGCAGTATTTT.

The gene calls are TRBV6-1 and TRBJ2-2, with 10 bases fitting TRBD2. The CDR3 runs 14 residues. Per the germline V gene, CDR1 is MNHNS and CDR2 is SASEGT. Trimming cost V 8 bases and J 3 bases; bases outside gene matches: 3. CDR3 DNA sequence: TGTGCCAGCGACAGCGGGGGGGACACCGGGGAGCTGTTTTTT. Amino acid sequence: CASDSGGDTGELFF.

The rearrangement uses TRBV5-1 and TRBJ1-3, with 11 positions matching TRBD1. This CDR3 has 15 amino acids. J was trimmed by 4 bases and V by 3 bases; bases with no gene match: 3. Germline CDR1 reads SGHRS; CDR2 reads YFSETQ. CDR3 sequence reads: CASSWDRGEGNTIYF. Here the CDR3 DNA reads TGCGCCAGCAGCTGGGACAGGGGGGAAGGAAACACCATATATTTT.

The rearrangement links TRBV5-1 to TRBJ2-1, with D hard to call. This CDR3 region has 16 residues. Germline V gene lookup returns CDR1 SGHRS and CDR2 YFSETQ. Deletions cut 0 bases from V and 4 bases from J, with 14 bases between. The CDR3 loop is CASSLEAPSAYNEQFF. The CDR3 nucleotides are TGCGCCAGCAGCTTGGAAGCACCGAGCGCTTACAATGAGCAGTTCTTC.

The J gene is TRBJ2-7, the V gene TRBV20-1; D is unresolved. This CDR3 contains 11 residues. The ends were cut back, 1 base at V and 3 bases at J, with 4 bases in the middle. Germline lookup yields CDR1 DFQATT and CDR2 SNEGSKA (reference sequence). This CDR3 is CSARVSYEQYF. CDR3 bases: TGCAGTGCTAGAGTGAGCTACGAGCAGTACTTC.

J is TRBJ1-5 and V is TRBV5-1; D perhaps matches TRBD1 (6 bases). V lost 2 bases, J lost 5 bases, and 17 bases lay in between. The germline CDR1 and CDR2 sequences are SGHRS and YFSETQ. This CDR3 is 16 amino acids long. In DNA, the CDR3 is TGCGCCAGCAGCTTAGACGGGACATTAAACGATCAGCCCCAGCATTTT. Translated: CASSLDGTLNDQPQHF.

In this sample, this clone turned up once. V gene TRBV5-1 combines with J gene TRBJ1-3; D is possibly TRBD1 (5 bases). There are 15 residues in the CDR3. Trimming removed 1 base from V and 0 bases from J, with 8 bases in between. Germline CDR1 and CDR2: SGHRS and YFSETQ. The CDR3 loop is CASSLQGNSGNTIYF. CDR3 in DNA: TGCGCCAGCAGCTTGCAGGGCAACTCTGGAAACACCATATATTTT.

The chain links TRBV11-1 to TRBJ2-7, with 8 positions matching TRBD2. Germline V lookup: CDR1 SGHAT, CDR2 FQDESV (reference sequence). Trimming removed 3 bases from V and 7 bases from J; junction bases left unmatched: 11. The CDR3 has 15 amino acids. CDR3 in amino acids: CASSLVLAAAREQYF. The CDR3 DNA is TGTGCCAGCAGCTTGGTACTAGCGGCGGCTCGGGAGCAGTACTTC. The full variable domain, its missing parts supplied by reference TRBV11-1 and TRBJ2-7, is EAEVAQSPRYKITEKSQAVAFWCDPISGHATLYWYRQILGQGPELLVQFQDESVVDDSQLPKDRFSAERLKGVDSTLKIQPAELGDSAMYLCASSLVLAAAREQYFGPGTRLTVT.

This clone was counted a single time. V and J are TRBV21-1 and TRBJ2-7; the D call TRBD2 from the table was never checked on the DNA. TRBV21-1 is recorded as a pseudogene. This CDR3 has 14 residues. The CDR3 region is CARITSFSPYEQYF. The DNA for the CDR3 is TGTGCCAGAATTACTAGCTTCTCCCCCTACGAGCAGTACTTC.

The V gene is TRBV7-9, the J gene TRBJ2-2, with TRBD1 matching 7 bases. V was pared by 4 bases and J by 3 bases, with 5 bases of the junction left unmatched. Germline loops: CDR1 SEHNR, CDR2 FQNEAQ (reference sequence). CDR3 length equals 15 residues. CDR3 nucleotide sequence: TGTGCCAGCAGCTCAGACAGGGTGGACACCGGGGAGCTGTTTTTT. This encodes CASSSDRVDTGELFF.

This clone was observed a single time. V usage is TRBV27 and J usage is TRBJ1-5, with D perhaps TRBD1 (6 bases). V was clipped by 5 bases and J by 5 bases, with 19 bases between them. The CDR3 contains 16 residues. Germline CDR1 reads MNHEY; CDR2 reads SMNVEV (reference sequence). CDR3 in amino acids: CASSPKSQGGDQPQHF. The DNA of the CDR3 is TGTGCCAGCAGTCCAAAATCACAGGGTGGGGATCAGCCCCAGCATTTT.

V and J are TRBV7-8 and TRBJ1-5; 8 positions match TRBD1. The CDR3 contains 14 residues. Germline lookup yields CDR1 SGHVS and CDR2 FQNEAQ. Trimming cost V 1 base and J 4 bases; bases outside gene matches: 0. The CDR3 sequence is CASSLGTGNQPQHF. CDR3 coding DNA: TGTGCCAGCAGCTTAGGGACAGGGAATCAGCCCCAGCATTTT. The full variable domain, completed using reference TRBV7-8 and TRBJ1-5, is GAGVSQSPRYKVAKRGQDVALRCDPISGHVSLFWYQQALGQGPEFLTYFQNEAQLDKSGLPSDRFFAERPEGSVSTLKIQRTQQEDSAVYLCASSLGTGNQPQHFGDGTRLSIL.

This chain links TRBV4-2 with TRBJ2-3; TRBD1 agrees at 8 bases. V gave up 4 bases and J gave up 3 bases; unmatched junction bases: 9. Per germline, CDR1 LGHNA and CDR2 YNFKEQ. CDR3 length equals 16 residues. CDR3 nucleotides: TGTGCCAGCAGCCCGACAGGGGCGTTTGGGACAGATACGCAGTATTTT. It translates to CASSPTGAFGTDTQYF.

The rearrangement links TRBV28 to TRBJ1-5; D unclear. V was shortened by 7 bases and J by 2 bases, with 6 bases between the two germline ends. The V gene's germline CDR1 is MDHEN and CDR2 SYDVKM. This CDR3 region has 12 residues. CDR3 coding DNA: TGTGCCAGCACCAGCGGCAATCAGCCCCAGCATTTT. Translating it yields CASTSGNQPQHF. The full variable domain, completed using reference TRBV28 and TRBJ1-5, is DVKVTQSSRYLVKRTGEKVFLECVQDMDHENMFWYRQDPGLGLRLIYFSYDVKMKEKGDIPEGYSVSREKKERFSLILESASTNQTSMYLCASTSGNQPQHFGDGTRLSIL.

The J gene is TRBJ2-5, the V gene TRBV29-1; D may be TRBD1 (5 bases). This CDR3 contains 13 residues. The V and J ends lost 4 bases and 2 bases respectively, with 11 bases between them. CDR1 is SQVTM and CDR2 is ANQGSEA in the germline V gene. The CDR3 sequence is CSVAVGVQETQYF. CDR3 sequence (DNA): TGCAGCGTTGCTGTAGGGGTACAAGAGACCCAGTACTTC.

V is TRBV5-6 and J is TRBJ2-1; 7 bases agree with TRBD1. After removal of 0 bases from V and 8 bases from J, the junction contained 5 bases not matched to a gene. CDR3 length equals 14 residues. Germline V lookup: CDR1 SGHDT, CDR2 YYEEEE. The CDR3 reads CASSLAAQGYEQFF. Written as DNA, the CDR3 is TGTGCCAGCAGCTTGGCCGCACAGGGGTATGAGCAGTTCTTC.

The chain uses TRBV27 and TRBJ2-1, with 9 bases that match TRBD1. The CDR3 loop spans 15 amino acids. V lost 6 bases to trimming and J lost 6 bases; unmatched junction nucleotides: 9. Germline loops: CDR1 MNHEY, CDR2 SMNVEV (reference sequence). The CDR3 reads CASRSYRGRPNEQFF. The CDR3 DNA sequence: TGTGCCAGCAGGTCTTACAGGGGGCGCCCCAATGAGCAGTTCTTC.

The chain employs TRBV7-9 and TRBJ2-4; possibly TRBD2 for D (6 bases). The germline CDR1 and CDR2 sequences are SEHNR and FQNEAQ (reference sequence). This CDR3 is built from 13 residues. V lost 4 bases and J lost 9, with 13 bases in between. The CDR3 is CASSSDRGGIQYF. The CDR3 DNA reads TGTGCCAGCAGCTCCGATCGGGGAGGCATTCAGTACTTC. The full variable domain, completed using reference TRBV7-9 and TRBJ2-4, is DTGVSQNPRHKITKRGQNVTFRCDPISEHNRLYWYRQTLGQGPEFLTYFQNEAQLEKSRLLSDRFSAERPKGSFSTLEIQRTEQGDSAMYLCASSSDRGGIQYFGAGTRLSVL.

The V gene is TRBV5-8, the J gene TRBJ2-2; TRBD2 aligns across 11 bases. The CDR3 totals 16 residues. The germline V gene has CDR1 SGHTS and CDR2 YDEGEE. Trimming took 4 bases from V and 5 from J; bases not matched to a gene: 7. The CDR3 DNA is TGTGCCAGCAGCGTAGGGAGGACTAGCGGGACCGGGGAGCTGTTTTTT. Translation gives CASSVGRTSGTGELFF. Drawing the rest from reference TRBV5-8 and TRBJ2-2, the complete variable domain is EAGVTQSPTHLIKTRGQQATLRCSPISGHTSVYWYQQALGLGLQFLLWYDEGEERNRGNFPPRFSGRQFPNYSSELNVNALELEDSALYLCASSVGRTSGTGELFFGEGSRLTVL.

The chain employs TRBV14 and TRBJ2-7; 10 nucleotides match TRBD2. The CDR3 has 18 residues. The V segment lost 0 bases and the J segment 3 bases; nucleotides outside the gene matches: 11. Per the germline V gene, CDR1 is SGHDN and CDR2 is FVKESK. CDR3 in DNA: TGTGCCAGCAGCCAAGATTTGGGTACTAGCGGGACCCTCTACGAGCAGTACTTC. It specifies CASSQDLGTSGTLYEQYF.

The chain carries TRBV2 and TRBJ1-5; TRBD1 agrees at 8 bases. The CDR3 consists of 14 residues. The germline V gene encodes CDR1 SNHLY and CDR2 FYNNEI. V gave up 4 bases and J gave up 7 bases; unmatched junction bases: 6. The DNA of the CDR3 is TGTGCCAGCAGTGTGACAGGGGAGGGACAGCCCCAGCATTTT. The encoded protein is CASSVTGEGQPQHF.